Each of the 25 T cell receptor beta chains below was sequenced from the same sample in a study of somatic mutations in cytotoxic T cells in rheumatoid arthritis. Profiling relied on immunoSEQ multiplex PCR, and the TCRdb table lists in-frame clones only, not all of them. Here the sample spans about 20,000 clones, about 86% being singletons. Sequenced input: CD8+ T cells sorted from blood. These receptors all stem from a woman in her fifties or sixties in good health.

The chain employs TRBV7-6 and TRBJ2-1; D is perhaps TRBD1 (5 bases). The germline gives CDR1 SGHVS, CDR2 FNYEAQ. V was trimmed by 1 base and J by 0 bases, leaving 10 bases between them. The CDR3 loop spans 16 amino acids. The CDR3 nucleotides are TGTGCCAGCAGCTTAGAACAGGCGAGCTCCTACAATGAGCAGTTCTTC. Translating it yields CASSLEQASSYNEQFF.

This chain uses TRBV19 with TRBJ2-3; tentative D call: TRBD2 (5 bases). In germline, CDR1 is LNHDA, CDR2 SQIVND (reference sequence). Between the trimmed V and J ends, which lost 3 bases and 4 bases, there was a span of 14 bases. CDR3 length equals 15 residues. The DNA for the CDR3 is TGTGCCAGTAGTATCAACGGGATGTCCGCAGATACGCAGTATTTT. This codes for CASSINGMSADTQYF.

This clone appeared a single time. This chain uses TRBV7-5 with TRBJ1-4. TRBV7-5 is reported as a pseudogene. There are 15 residues in the CDR3. CDR3 sequence reads: CVRRGDSATNEKLFF. In DNA form, the CDR3 reads TGTGTCAGAAGGGGAGACAGTGCAACTAATGAAAAACTGTTTTTT.

V usage is TRBV6-6 and J usage is TRBJ2-3, with TRBD2 matching over 11 bases. The CDR3 consists of 16 residues. V trimming: 0 bases; J trimming: 5 bases; junction bases outside the gene matches: 4. Per germline, CDR1 MNHNY and CDR2 SVGAGI (reference sequence). The DNA for the CDR3 is TGTGCCAGCAGTTACTCTAGCGGGGGGGCCGGAGATACGCAGTATTTT. Translation gives CASSYSSGGAGDTQYF.

This clone came up a few times. This chain links TRBV11-3 with TRBJ2-7; TRBD1 is a possible D gene (6 bases). Trimming shortened V by 0 bases and J by 4 bases, and 13 bases separated the two germline ends. This CDR3 region has 15 residues. In germline, CDR1 is SGHNT, CDR2 YENEEA. Written as DNA, the CDR3 is TGTGCCAGCAGCTTAGAGGGGACATTAACATACGAGCAGTACTTC. Its protein is CASSLEGTLTYEQYF. The whole variable domain, filled in from reference TRBV11-3 and TRBJ2-7, reads EAGVVQSPRYKIIEKKQPVAFWCNPISGHNTLYWYLQNLGQGPELLIRYENEEAVDDSQLPKDRFSAERLKGVDSTLKIQPAELGDSAVYLCASSLEGTLTYEQYFGPGTRLTVT.

This clone was counted a few times. The CDR3 bases are TGTGCCAGCAGAGAGAGGGACACCTCTAACTATGGCTACACCTTC. Protein product: CASRERDTSNYGYTF. The gene calls are TRBV4-2 and TRBJ1-2; D is perhaps TRBD1 (6 bases). The CDR3 length is 15 residues. Germline V gene data show CDR1 as LGHNA and CDR2 as YNFKEQ. Trimming stripped 6 bases from V and 0 bases from J, with 14 bases between.

The CDR3 DNA follows: TGTGCCAGCAGCTCAAGATCCGGGACTCCTGGGGCCAACGTCCTGACTTTC. It codes for CASSSRSGTPGANVLTF. This chain uses TRBV5-4 with TRBJ2-6, with D possibly being TRBD2 (6 bases). The CDR3 is 17 amino acids. Germline CDR1 and CDR2: SGHNT and YYREEE (reference sequence). Trimming took 3 bases from V and 2 from J, leaving 15 bases between them.

The chain has TRBV7-2 and TRBJ1-2, with 7 bases identical to TRBD1. V was clipped by 3 bases and J by 7 bases; unmatched bases: 8. This CDR3 comprises 14 residues. Germline values: CDR1 SGHTA, CDR2 FQGNSA. CDR3 coding DNA: TGTGCCAGCAGCTTTCCTGAGAGGGGGCTTGGCTACACCTTC. It codes for CASSFPERGLGYTF.

The genes are TRBV28 and TRBJ1-5; D is undetermined. CDR1 and CDR2 from the germline V gene are MDHEN and SYDVKM. The CDR3 runs to 13 residues. Trimming shortened V by 3 bases and J by 6 bases, and 9 bases separated the two germline ends. This CDR3 is CASSLGITQPQHF. The CDR3 DNA follows: TGTGCCAGCAGTTTGGGGATCACTCAGCCCCAGCATTTT.

The chain is built from TRBV6-5 and TRBJ1-2; the D is unclear. This CDR3 region has 14 residues. Germline V lookup: CDR1 MNHEY, CDR2 SVGAGI. V was shortened by 2 bases and J by 4 bases, with 11 bases between the two germline ends. CDR3: CASSYRYFFYGYTF. The CDR3 nucleotides read TGTGCCAGCAGTTACAGGTATTTTTTCTATGGCTACACCTTC.

The chain recombines TRBV5-1 with TRBJ2-7; TRBD1 matches at 8 bases. V gave up 4 bases and J gave up 1 base; unmatched junction bases: 10. Germline loops: CDR1 SGHRS, CDR2 YFSETQ. The CDR3 extends over 16 amino acids. CDR3 loop: CASSPGQGEGSYEQYF. Here the CDR3 DNA reads TGCGCCAGCAGCCCCGGACAGGGAGAAGGTTCCTACGAGCAGTACTTC.

This clone is a singleton in its sample. This chain's CDR3 is CASSIGGQGYTEAFF. The CDR3 DNA reads as TGTGCCAGTAGTATCGGCGGACAGGGTTACACTGAAGCTTTCTTT. The rearrangement uses TRBV19 and TRBJ1-1, with 8 nucleotides matching TRBD1. The germline gives CDR1 LNHDA, CDR2 SQIVND (reference sequence). The V segment lost 3 bases and the J segment 3 bases; nucleotides outside the gene matches: 6. The CDR3 is 15 amino acids. The full variable domain, in which reference TRBV19 and TRBJ1-1 provide the parts outside the CDR3, is DGGITQSPKYLFRKEGQNVTLSCEQNLNHDAMYWYRQDPGQGLRLIYYSQIVNDFQKGDIAEGYSVSREKKESFPLTVTSAQKNPTAFYLCASSIGGQGYTEAFFGQGTRLTVV.

CDR3 in DNA: TGTGCCAGCAGTTACTCCCCAGGTGCGGGGTCTGGCTACACCTTC. Its protein is CASSYSPGAGSGYTF. This chain connects TRBV6-5 to TRBJ1-2; D remains ambiguous. The germline CDR1 and CDR2 sequences are MNHEY and SVGAGI. V was clipped by 0 bases and J by 7 bases, with 15 bases between them. CDR3 length equals 15 residues.

The chain has TRBV9 and TRBJ1-4; D ambiguous. Trimming stripped 2 bases from V and 0 bases from J, with 8 bases between. This CDR3 spans 15 amino acids. Germline loops: CDR1 SGDLS, CDR2 YYNGEE. CDR3 amino acids: CASSVSRATNEKLFF. The CDR3 DNA follows: TGTGCCAGCAGCGTGAGCAGAGCAACTAATGAAAAACTGTTTTTT.

V and J are TRBV29-1 and TRBJ2-7, with D perhaps TRBD1 (6 bases). This CDR3 has 12 amino acids. Germline assignment: CDR1 SQVTM and CDR2 ANQGSEA. Trimming removed 4 bases at V and 3 bases at J, with 10 bases between. CDR3 sequence (DNA): TGCAGCGTTGGACAGGCCGGCTACGAGCAGTACTTC. Protein sequence: CSVGQAGYEQYF.

The chain couples TRBV13 to TRBJ1-1; TRBD1 matches 8 bases. V lost 4 bases to trimming and J lost 8 bases; unmatched junction nucleotides: 0. CDR1 is PRHDT, CDR2 FYEKMQ, per germline (reference sequence). CDR3 length: 11 residues. The CDR3 nucleotides are TGTGCCAGCAGCTACAGGGGGGAAGCTTTCTTT. It is translated as CASSYRGEAFF.

The chain uses TRBV4-1 and TRBJ2-3, with no clear D. Germline loops: CDR1 MGHRA, CDR2 YSYEKL. V dropped 9 bases and J dropped 5 bases, with 9 bases sitting between them. The CDR3 covers 11 residues. The CDR3 region has the DNA TGCGCCAGTCGGTGGGGAGATACGCAGTATTTT. Its translation is CASRWGDTQYF.

The chain has TRBV19 and TRBJ1-1; no reliable D call. Per germline, CDR1 LNHDA and CDR2 SQIVND (reference sequence). The CDR3 length is 14 residues. V shed 3 bases and J shed 1 base, with 9 bases lying between them. The CDR3 DNA is TGTGCCAGTAGTATGTGGGAGGGGAACACTGAAGCTTTCTTT. Translated, it gives CASSMWEGNTEAFF.

As concerns this clone: This is likely a read error, given that the CDR3 carries no conserved phenylalanine or tryptophan at its end. It is unclear where the CDR3 begins or ends on the DNA, so no DNA is shown, and the CDR3 is as TCRdb lists it. The chain is built from TRBV5-1 and TRBJ2-7; the DNA was not compared with TRBD1, the D call given in the table. The germline V gene has CDR1 SGHRS and CDR2 YFSETQ. 13 amino acids form the CDR3, both terminal residues included. CDR3 protein: CASSPEGGQGNSG.

The V call is TRBV5-4, the J call TRBJ1-2; no reliable D call. Trimming took 3 bases from V and 3 from J, leaving 15 bases between them. The CDR3 covers 15 residues. The germline gives CDR1 SGHNT, CDR2 YYREEE (reference sequence). In DNA, the CDR3 is TGTGCCAGCAGCTCTCCGACGGAGACTGACTATGGCTACACCTTC. This gives the protein CASSSPTETDYGYTF.

V gene TRBV2 combines with J gene TRBJ1-2; weak D call: TRBD1 (6 bases). CDR3 length: 16 amino acids. Trimming removed 10 bases from V and 0 bases from J, with 21 bases in between. In germline, CDR1 is SNHLY, CDR2 FYNNEI. For the CDR3, the DNA is TGTGCCAATGCCGGGACACCCCTCTTCCCTAACTATGGCTACACCTTC. Translating gives CANAGTPLFPNYGYTF. The variable domain in full, with the rest retrieved from reference TRBV2 and TRBJ1-2, is EPEVTQTPSHQVTQMGQEVILRCVPISNHLYFYWYRQILGQKVEFLVSFYNNEISEKSEIFDDQFSVERPDGSNFTLKIRSTKLEDSAMYFCANAGTPLFPNYGYTFGSGTRLTVV.

The V gene is TRBV9, the J gene TRBJ1-1; D possibly corresponds to TRBD1 (5 bases). CDR3 length: 16 residues. Germline V lookup: CDR1 SGDLS, CDR2 YYNGEE. V was trimmed by 0 bases and J by 5 bases, leaving 17 bases between them. CDR3 sequence (DNA): TGTGCCAGCAGCGTAGTTTCCGCGGGGGTGCGGACTGAAGCTTTCTTT. Encoded protein: CASSVVSAGVRTEAFF.

The V call is TRBV5-6, the J call TRBJ2-3; the D gene is possibly TRBD2 (5 bases). Germline loops: CDR1 SGHDT, CDR2 YYEEEE. The CDR3 extends over 19 amino acids. With 0 bases removed from V and 2 bases from J, the gap between germline ends came to 22 bases. The CDR3: CASSLVPSRGATSTDTQYF. CDR3 bases: TGTGCCAGCAGCTTGGTCCCTTCCCGGGGAGCGACTTCCACAGATACGCAGTATTTT.

This chain joins TRBV27 and TRBJ1-1; TRBD1 is a possible D gene (6 bases). The germline V gene has CDR1 MNHEY and CDR2 SMNVEV (reference sequence). The V end was cut by 5 bases, the J end by 4 bases, with 17 bases between. The CDR3 has 15 residues. The chain's CDR3 is CASSPHTGLFTEAFF. The CDR3 DNA is TGTGCCAGCAGTCCACACACAGGGCTCTTCACTGAAGCTTTCTTT.

This chain joins TRBV19 and TRBJ1-2; D unclear. CDR3 length equals 13 residues. Trimming stripped 9 bases from V and 4 bases from J, with 15 bases between. Germline V lookup: CDR1 LNHDA, CDR2 SQIVND (reference sequence). The CDR3 DNA reads as TGTGCCAGCCACGAAGAGGCCCCCTATGGCTACACCTTC. Its protein product is CASHEEAPYGYTF.